The sequence of this T cell receptor (beta chain) was determined in a study of PD-L1 blockade in urothelial cancer. Study-wide context: About nine tenths of the roughly 30 patients were men with bladder-origin urothelial cancer. Between 0 and 3 prior chemotherapy regimens had been given to patients. Findings and limits, study-wide: Prediction of better survival came from below-median pretreatment blood TCR clonality.

This CDR3 comprises 17 residues. The germline V gene encodes CDR1 LGHNA and CDR2 YNFKEQ. Trimming removed 0 bases from V and 2 bases from J; junction bases left unmatched: 10. This clone was counted between two and nine times. The antigen is unknown. Distinct nucleotide sequences in the sample also encode this CDR3. Specified time point: pretreatment peripheral blood. Patient disease was locally advanced or metastatic urothelial carcinoma. Assay: immunoSEQ multiplex PCR; the TCRdb copy retains only in-frame clones and omits some. The sample has fewer than 75,000 clones, almost 90% seen once; the top ten hold 4.5%.

The sample consisted of PBMCs, taken around atezolizumab (anti-PD-L1) treatment. The TCR was taken from a man between 65 and 85 years old with urothelial cancer. The V and J genes are TRBV4-2 and TRBJ2-7; TRBD2 agrees at 7 bases. The CDR3 region is CASSQDGLAGSTYEQYF. The DNA of the CDR3 is TGTGCCAGCAGCCAAGATGGGTTAGCGGGTTCCACCTACGAGCAGTACTTC.